A single sample gave rise to the 20 T cell receptor beta chains below, sequenced in a study of T-cell reconstitution after alpha-beta-depleted transplantation in children. A TCRbeta library incorporating unique molecular identifiers was prepared. TCRdb used MiXCR to reprocess the PCR reads, holding one entry per CDR3 protein. The table has about 370,000 distinct CDR3 sequences, about 20% seen once. Sample: PBMCs from the stem cell graft donor, taken from the stem cell graft. Receptor source: a human donor who donated a stem cell graft to a child with acute myeloid leukemia.

A few counts support this clonotype. The rearrangement uses TRBV27 and TRBJ2-2; 11 bases agree with TRBD2. The length of the CDR3 is 15 residues. Trimming at V came to 6 bases and at J to 5 bases, leaving 5 bases not matched to a gene. The germline gives CDR1 MNHEY, CDR2 SMNVEV (reference sequence). The CDR3 DNA sequence: TGTGCCAGCAGGGGACTAGCGGAGGCTACCGGGGAGCTGTTTTTT. Protein sequence: CASRGLAEATGELFF.

This clonotype was found many times. J is TRBJ2-7 and V is TRBV12-3 or TRBV12-4; TRBD2 matches 11 bases. V lost 5 bases to trimming and J lost 2 bases; unmatched junction nucleotides: 5. This CDR3 has 15 amino acids. The CDR3 coding sequence is TGTGCCAGCAGTCAGACTAGCGGGGCACCCTACGAGCAGTACTTC. This encodes CASSQTSGAPYEQYF.

This clonotype was counted a few times. This chain uses TRBV7-2 with TRBJ2-6; D gene unclear. Germline values: CDR1 SGHTA, CDR2 FQGNSA. Trimming cost V 5 bases and J 0 bases, with 11 bases left between them. The CDR3 is 16 residues long. Written as DNA, the CDR3 is TGTGCCAGCAGCGCCAGCTTTAGCTCTGGGGCCAACGTCCTGACTTTC. This encodes CASSASFSSGANVLTF. The variable domain in full, with the rest retrieved from reference TRBV7-2 and TRBJ2-6, is GAGVSQSPSNKVTEKGKDVELRCDPISGHTALYWYRQSLGQGLEFLIYFQGNSAPDKSGLPSDRFSAERTGGSVSTLTIQRTQQEDSAVYLCASSASFSSGANVLTFGAGSRLTVL.

V gene TRBV5-1 combines with J gene TRBJ1-4; D remains ambiguous. The CDR3 has 18 amino acids. The germline gives CDR1 SGHRS, CDR2 YFSETQ. Trimming took 4 bases from V and 0 from J, leaving 19 bases between them. The CDR3 spells CASSPGRGGSATNEKLFF. CDR3 coding DNA: TGCGCCAGCAGCCCTGGCCGTGGAGGGTCCGCAACTAATGAAAAACTGTTTTTT.

The chain joins TRBV11-2 to TRBJ2-3, with 7 nucleotides matching TRBD2. CDR1 SGHAT and CDR2 FQNNGV come from the germline V gene. This CDR3 region has 16 residues. After removal of 6 bases from V and 2 bases from J, the junction contained 11 bases not matched to a gene. The CDR3 loop is CASSLQAGANTDTQYF. CDR3 bases: TGTGCCAGCAGTCTTCAGGCGGGAGCTAACACAGATACGCAGTATTTT.

This clonotype was seen at least ten times. The rearrangement uses TRBV20-1 and TRBJ2-1; 8 bases are a match to TRBD2. Germline assignment: CDR1 DFQATT and CDR2 SNEGSKA (reference sequence). The J segment lost 2 bases and the V segment lost 4 bases, leaving 4 bases of the junction unmatched. The length of the CDR3 is 14 residues. CDR3 in DNA: TGCAGTGCTAAAGCGGGGGTAACCTACAATGAGCAGTTCTTC. It codes for CSAKAGVTYNEQFF.

The rearrangement uses TRBV7-8 and TRBJ2-5, with unresolved D. Trimming pared 5 bases from V and 3 bases from J, leaving 19 bases between. The germline V gene encodes CDR1 SGHVS and CDR2 FQNEAQ. CDR3 length equals 16 residues. CDR3 in DNA: TGTGCCAGCAGCCTTATTCTTAGGAAGGCTGAAGAGACCCAGTACTTC. It is translated as CASSLILRKAEETQYF.

The CDR3 region is CSARRYPGAAEQYF. In nucleotides, the CDR3 is TGCAGTGCCAGGCGATATCCAGGGGCCGCCGAGCAGTACTTC. This rearrangement joins TRBV20-1 to TRBJ2-7, with D perhaps matching TRBD1 (6 bases). V lost 6 bases and J lost 6, with 21 bases in between. CDR1 and CDR2 (germline): DFQATT, SNEGSKA (reference sequence). The CDR3 is 14 amino acids.

V usage is TRBV15 and J usage is TRBJ2-2, with TRBD1 matching 8 bases. CDR1 and CDR2 from the germline V gene are LNHNV and YYDKDF (reference sequence). The CDR3 extends over 18 amino acids. V lost 0 bases to trimming and J lost 1 base; unmatched junction nucleotides: 7. The CDR3 nucleotides are TGTGCCACCAGCAGAGATACCCCCGGGACAGGGAACACCGGGGAGCTGTTTTTT. This sequence encodes CATSRDTPGTGNTGELFF.

In its sample, this clonotype was seen many times. V is TRBV12-3 or TRBV12-4 and J is TRBJ2-5; the D gene is possibly TRBD2 (5 bases). Trimming left V 4 bases short and J 2 bases short, with 11 bases between. This CDR3 is 14 amino acids long. The CDR3 sequence: CASSSKRPQETQYF. The CDR3 region has the DNA TGTGCCAGCAGTTCGAAGCGGCCTCAAGAGACCCAGTACTTC.

This clonotype was counted at least ten times. The V and J genes are TRBV15 and TRBJ2-7; TRBD2 agrees at 11 bases. Per the germline V gene, CDR1 is LNHNV and CDR2 is YYDKDF (reference sequence). J lost 4 bases, V lost 0 bases, and 5 bases had no gene match. This CDR3 region has 16 residues. The chain's CDR3 is CATSRDLTSGKYEQYF. In nucleotides, the CDR3 is TGTGCCACCAGCAGAGATCTGACTAGCGGGAAATACGAGCAGTACTTC.

This clonotype was seen a handful of times. This chain joins TRBV12-3 or TRBV12-4 and TRBJ2-1; D gene uncertain. The CDR3 totals 15 residues. V shed 5 bases and J shed 6 bases, with 17 bases lying between them. CDR3 DNA: TGTGCCAGCAGTACCAGTTTTACGACGTTCAATGAGCAGTTCTTC. As protein: CASSTSFTTFNEQFF.

This clonotype came up many times. The chain recombines TRBV4-1 with TRBJ2-1; maybe TRBD1 (5 bases). Trimming took off 3 bases at V and 7 bases at J, with 16 bases between the two ends. This CDR3 contains 15 residues. Germline V gene data show CDR1 as MGHRA and CDR2 as YSYEKL. This chain's CDR3 is CASSQPSLSGNEQFF. DNA of the CDR3: TGCGCCAGCAGCCAGCCAAGTTTATCAGGGAATGAGCAGTTCTTC.

CDR3 in amino acids: CASSHPLAAGANVLTF. CDR3 DNA: TGTGCCAGCAGCCACCCACTAGCGGCTGGGGCCAACGTCCTGACTTTC. The rearrangement uses TRBV3-1 and TRBJ2-6; TRBD2 agrees at 8 bases. Germline CDR1 reads LGHDT; CDR2 reads YNNKEL (reference sequence). The CDR3 spans 16 residues. The trim removed 3 bases at V and 2 bases at J, leaving 3 bases unmatched. Drawing the rest from reference TRBV3-1 and TRBJ2-6, the complete variable domain is DTAVSQTPKYLVTQMGNDKSIKCEQNLGHDTMYWYKQDSKKFLKIMFSYNNKELIINETVPNRFSPKSPDKAHLNLHINSLELGDSAVYFCASSHPLAAGANVLTFGAGSRLTVL.

The chain links TRBV4-3 to TRBJ2-7, with 9 bases aligning to TRBD2. J lost 5 bases, V lost 0 bases, and 8 bases had no gene match. Germline V gene sequence: CDR1 LGHNA, CDR2 YSLEER. The CDR3 length is 16 residues. The CDR3 DNA follows: TGCGCCAGCAGCCAAGACGCCGGGACTAGCACCCACGAGCAGTACTTC. As protein: CASSQDAGTSTHEQYF.

Ten or more counts support this clonotype. The chain combines TRBV14 with TRBJ2-2; 9 nucleotides match TRBD2. The CDR3 consists of 17 residues. CDR1 SGHDN and CDR2 FVKESK come from the germline V gene. The V and J ends lost 0 bases and 7 bases, in that order; junction bases with no gene match: 9. CDR3: CASSQDAREGPDGELFF. The CDR3 nucleotides are TGTGCCAGCAGCCAAGATGCGCGGGAGGGTCCGGACGGGGAGCTGTTTTTT.

This clonotype was observed a few times. The rearrangement links TRBV12-3 or TRBV12-4 to TRBJ2-1; D gene unclear. The CDR3 is 11 residues long. V was pared by 7 bases and J by 7 bases, with 8 bases between. Here the CDR3 DNA reads TGTGCCAGCACCCTCAAGAATGAGCAGTTCTTC. It encodes CASTLKNEQFF.

This clonotype occurred a few times. The rearrangement joins TRBV6-5 to TRBJ1-1, with D uncertain. V was shortened by 0 bases and J by 8 bases, with 13 bases between the two germline ends. The CDR3 sequence is 14 residues long. CDR1 and CDR2 from the germline V gene are MNHEY and SVGAGI. As DNA, the CDR3 is TGTGCCAGCAGTTACTCGACCGATTTCCAGGAAGCTTTCTTT. It codes for CASSYSTDFQEAFF.

The rearrangement links TRBV6-1 to TRBJ2-1; D may correspond to TRBD1 or TRBD2 (5 bases each). CDR1 and CDR2 (germline): MNHNS, SASEGT. This CDR3 has 16 amino acids. The ends were cut back, 7 bases at V and 0 bases at J, with 16 bases in the middle. The CDR3 region has the DNA TGTGCCAGCAAAGGGTCGTCGGGGACCTCCTACAATGAGCAGTTCTTC. It translates to CASKGSSGTSYNEQFF.

This clonotype was seen at least ten times. The chain employs TRBV7-9 and TRBJ1-1; D is possibly TRBD1 (5 bases). The CDR3 extends over 13 amino acids. The germline CDR1 and CDR2 sequences are SEHNR and FQNEAQ (reference sequence). V was pared by 6 bases and J by 4 bases, with 12 bases between. CDR3 DNA: TGTGCCAGCAGACCCGGAGGGGTCACTGAAGCTTTCTTT. Translated: CASRPGGVTEAFF.